The present T cell receptor (beta chain) was sequenced within a study of OX40 agonist ivuxolimab in advanced cancers. Study results and limitations: CD8+ T cells were the subset that, on average, had more expanded clones than CD4+.

Details on this clone: Its antigen is as yet unknown.

The J segment lost 5 bases and the V segment lost 4 bases, leaving 6 bases of the junction unmatched. The germline V gene has CDR1 MNHEY and CDR2 SMNVEV (reference sequence). The CDR3 is made up of 14 amino acids. TCRdb's table, derived via immunoSEQ multiplex PCR, lists solely in-frame clones and lacks some. The table records tens of thousands of clones, 65% to 90% of them present only once. The genes are TRBV27 and TRBJ2-5; 8 bases match TRBD1. The receptor was isolated from an adult with an advanced solid tumor such as melanoma, head and neck, liver or kidney cancer. The starting material was CD4+ or CD8+ T cells sorted from blood, obtained in a trial of the OX40 agonist ivuxolimab. CDR3 nucleotides: TGTGCCAGCAGTTCTTGGACAGGGAAGGAGACCCAGTACTTC. This codes for CASSSWTGKETQYF.